The next 15 T cell receptor beta chains were all read from a single sample in a study of PD-1 blockade in classical Hodgkin lymphoma. Time point defined: cycle 4 day 1 (C4D1), after 6 weeks of nivolumab. The patients all showed relapse after autologous stem cell transplantation, while their brentuximab vedotin exposure varied. The repertoire was sequenced with immunoSEQ multiplex PCR; TCRdb's copy has only in-frame clones and lacks some. The sample gives about 24,000 clones, about 72% of which show up once; about 32% is in the top ten. This sample comprised peripheral blood mononuclear cells (PBMCs), obtained before the fourth cycle of nivolumab. The receptors stem from a human donor with classical Hodgkin lymphoma.

This clone was detected ten times or more. The V call is TRBV6-5, the J call TRBJ1-2; D remains ambiguous. Trimming cost V 2 bases and J 2 bases, with 6 bases left between them. The CDR3 has 13 amino acids. Germline V gene sequence: CDR1 MNHEY, CDR2 SVGAGI. In DNA form, the CDR3 reads TGTGCCAGCAGTTACGGGGAAAACTATGGCTACACCTTC. Protein sequence: CASSYGENYGYTF.

The chain has TRBV4-1 and TRBJ2-7; D call uncertain. This CDR3 comprises 15 residues. Trimming took 1 base from V and 3 from J, leaving 13 bases between them. Germline V gene data show CDR1 as MGHRA and CDR2 as YSYEKL. The chain's CDR3 is CASSQVYGKGYEQYV. Written as DNA, the CDR3 is TGCGCCAGCAGCCAAGTGTACGGAAAGGGCTACGAGCAGTACGTC.

This sequence joins TRBV19 and TRBJ1-4; 7 nucleotides agree with TRBD1. With V trimmed by 9 bases and J by 4 bases, 5 bases remained unmatched. The CDR3 runs 13 residues. The germline V gene encodes CDR1 LNHDA and CDR2 SQIVND (reference sequence). Here the CDR3 DNA reads TGTGCCAGCGAGGACAGGTTTAATGAAAAACTGTTTTTT. Residues: CASEDRFNEKLFF.

The chain carries TRBV4-1 and TRBJ2-3; 9 bases agree with TRBD2. From germline, CDR1 is MGHRA and CDR2 YSYEKL. The V segment lost 4 bases and the J segment 1 base; nucleotides outside the gene matches: 9. The CDR3 loop spans 17 amino acids. The CDR3 sequence is CASSPGTSYFRTDTQYF. For the CDR3, the DNA is TGCGCCAGCAGCCCGGGGACTAGCTACTTTCGCACAGATACGCAGTATTTT.

Only one count was recorded for this clone. The V call is TRBV7-2, the J call TRBJ2-5; no firm D call. The V end was cut by 1 base, the J end by 2 bases, with 14 bases between. The CDR3 spans 16 residues. Per germline, CDR1 SGHTA and CDR2 FQGNSA. CDR3: CASSLGPARGQETQYF. The CDR3 DNA reads TGTGCCAGCAGCTTAGGCCCAGCTCGAGGTCAAGAGACCCAGTACTTC.

This clone showed up just a few times. The chain links TRBV6-1 to TRBJ1-5, with D tentatively TRBD1 (5 bases). The CDR3 runs 14 residues. V lost 4 bases and J lost 11, with 18 bases in between. Germline-derived CDR1 and CDR2 are MNHNS and SASEGT. The CDR3 loop reads CASSARDYFEAQHF. CDR3 nucleotide sequence: TGTGCCAGCAGTGCCCGGGACTACTTTGAGGCCCAGCATTTT.

The chain links TRBV2 to TRBJ1-1; D is uncertain. Deletions cut 5 bases from V and 3 bases from J, with 13 bases between. The germline gives CDR1 SNHLY, CDR2 FYNNEI. There are 14 residues in the CDR3. CDR3: CASSLGGEHTEAFF. The CDR3 coding sequence is TGTGCCAGCAGTCTGGGTGGAGAACACACTGAAGCTTTCTTT.

The chain recombines TRBV30 with TRBJ2-3; the match to TRBD2 covers 9 bases. V lost 2 bases, J lost 4 bases, and 4 bases stayed unmatched. Germline CDR1 and CDR2: GTSNPN and SVGIG (reference sequence). This CDR3 has 14 amino acids. The CDR3 nucleotides are TGTGCCTGGAGTTCGGGACTAGCTTCAGATACGCAGTATTTT. Protein: CAWSSGLASDTQYF.

The genes are TRBV18 and TRBJ1-4; the match to TRBD1 covers 8 bases. This CDR3 region has 15 residues. The junction had 0 bases not matched to a gene; V was cut back by 3 bases and J by 0 bases. CDR1 is KGHSH and CDR2 is LQKENI in the germline V gene. The CDR3 spells CASSPTGATNEKLFF. The CDR3 DNA follows: TGTGCCAGCTCACCGACAGGGGCAACTAATGAAAAACTGTTTTTT.

The rearrangement joins TRBV28 to TRBJ1-2; no clear D gene. Germline assignment: CDR1 MDHEN and CDR2 SYDVKM. The CDR3 totals 13 residues. Trimming pared 3 bases from V and 8 bases from J, leaving 13 bases between. In DNA, the CDR3 is TGTGCCAGCAGTTTGAACAACCCAAGGGGCTACACCTTC. Translation gives CASSLNNPRGYTF.

This clone was counted a few times. The chain combines TRBV6-5 with TRBJ1-6; 7 bases fit TRBD1. Germline trimming cut 6 bases from V and 10 bases from J; bases unmatched to any gene: 12. The CDR3 has 15 residues. Germline lookup yields CDR1 MNHEY and CDR2 SVGAGI. CDR3 in amino acids: CASRELRQGRSPLHF. The CDR3 DNA follows: TGTGCCAGCAGGGAACTAAGACAGGGAAGGTCACCCCTCCACTTT.

J is TRBJ1-2 and V is TRBV6-1, with a tentative D call TRBD1 (5 bases). The germline V gene encodes CDR1 MNHNS and CDR2 SASEGT. V was trimmed by 5 bases and J by 2 bases, leaving 15 bases between them. This CDR3 is built from 15 residues. The CDR3 DNA is TGTGCCAGCAGTCAACCCCGGGGGGGGAACTATGGCTACACCTTC. Its protein product is CASSQPRGGNYGYTF.

The rearrangement joins TRBV15 to TRBJ2-1; 8 bases match TRBD2. CDR3 size: 17 residues. V trimming: 1 base; J trimming: 4 bases; junction bases outside the gene matches: 9. Germline V gene lookup returns CDR1 LNHNV and CDR2 YYDKDF (reference sequence). CDR3: CATSRGDGSGEYNEQFF. The CDR3 DNA reads as TGTGCCACCAGCAGAGGGGATGGTAGCGGGGAATACAATGAGCAGTTCTTC.

The V gene is TRBV6-6, the J gene TRBJ2-4, with D possibly matching TRBD2 (6 bases). The length of the CDR3 is 16 residues. Germline values: CDR1 MNHNY, CDR2 SVGAGI (reference sequence). V was shortened by 10 bases and J by 0 bases, with 19 bases between the two germline ends. DNA of the CDR3: TGTGCCACCCGGGCGGAGGGCATGGGAGCCAAAAACATTCAGTACTTC. Translated, it gives CATRAEGMGAKNIQYF.

The chain combines TRBV6-1 with TRBJ2-6; D unresolved. V shed 1 base and J shed 5 bases, with 18 bases lying between them. This CDR3 has 18 amino acids. Germline CDR1 MNHNS, CDR2 SASEGT. The CDR3 nucleotides read TGTGCCAGCAGTGAAGAACGCTATGCACAAAGTCGGGCCAACGTCCTGACTTTC. This sequence encodes CASSEERYAQSRANVLTF.